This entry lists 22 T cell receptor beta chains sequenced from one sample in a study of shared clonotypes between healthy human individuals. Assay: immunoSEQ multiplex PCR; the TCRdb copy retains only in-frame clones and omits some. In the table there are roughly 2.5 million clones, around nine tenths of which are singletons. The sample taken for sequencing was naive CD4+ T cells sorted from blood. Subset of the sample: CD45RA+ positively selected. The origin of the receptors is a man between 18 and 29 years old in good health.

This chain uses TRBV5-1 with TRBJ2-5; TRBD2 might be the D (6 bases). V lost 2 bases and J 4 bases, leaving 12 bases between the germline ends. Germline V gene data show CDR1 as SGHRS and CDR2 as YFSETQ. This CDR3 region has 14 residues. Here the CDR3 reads CASSLYGGRETQYF. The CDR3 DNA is TGCGCCAGCAGCTTATACGGGGGAAGAGAGACCCAGTACTTC.

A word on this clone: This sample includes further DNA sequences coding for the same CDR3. The CDR3 protein is CASSQGDYGYTF. CDR3 sequence (DNA): TGTGCCAGCAGCCAGGGGGACTATGGCTACACCTTC. The chain combines TRBV6-1 with TRBJ1-2; TRBD1 matches at 7 bases. Per germline, CDR1 MNHNS and CDR2 SASEGT. V trimming: 6 bases; J trimming: 3 bases; junction bases outside the gene matches: 1. CDR3 length equals 12 residues.

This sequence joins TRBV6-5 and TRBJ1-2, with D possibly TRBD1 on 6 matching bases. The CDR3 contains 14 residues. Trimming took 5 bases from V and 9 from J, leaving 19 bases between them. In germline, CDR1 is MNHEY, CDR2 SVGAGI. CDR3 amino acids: CASSPAGTRLSYTF. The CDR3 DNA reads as TGTGCCAGCAGTCCCGCCGGGACAAGACTTAGCTACACCTTC.

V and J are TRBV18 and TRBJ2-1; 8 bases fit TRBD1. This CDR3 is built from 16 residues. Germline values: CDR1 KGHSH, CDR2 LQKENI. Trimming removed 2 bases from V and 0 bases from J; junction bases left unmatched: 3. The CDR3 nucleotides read TGTGCCAGCTCACCAATCACAGGGGGCTCCTACAATGAGCAGTTCTTC. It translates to CASSPITGGSYNEQFF.

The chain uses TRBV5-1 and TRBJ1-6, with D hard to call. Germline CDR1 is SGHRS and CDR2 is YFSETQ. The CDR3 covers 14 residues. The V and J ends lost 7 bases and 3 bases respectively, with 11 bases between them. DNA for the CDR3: TGCGCCAGCCGCCTGACCGACTATAATTCACCCCTCCACTTT. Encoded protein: CASRLTDYNSPLHF.

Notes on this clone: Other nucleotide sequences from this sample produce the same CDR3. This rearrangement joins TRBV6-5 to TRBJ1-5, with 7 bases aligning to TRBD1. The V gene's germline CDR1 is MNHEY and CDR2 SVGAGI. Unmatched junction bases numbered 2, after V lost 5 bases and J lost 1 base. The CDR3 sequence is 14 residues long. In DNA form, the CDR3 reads TGTGCCAGCAGTCCGGACAGGAGCAATCAGCCCCAGCATTTT. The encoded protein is CASSPDRSNQPQHF.

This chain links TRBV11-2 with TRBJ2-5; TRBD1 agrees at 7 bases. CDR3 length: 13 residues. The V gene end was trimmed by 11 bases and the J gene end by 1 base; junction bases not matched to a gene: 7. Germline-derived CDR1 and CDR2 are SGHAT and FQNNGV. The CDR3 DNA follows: TGTGCCGGAGGAAGGGGGCCCCAAGAGACCCAGTACTTC. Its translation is CAGGRGPQETQYF.

Written as DNA, the CDR3 is TGTGCCACCAGCAGAGATAGGCTAGCGGGGAGGACAGATACGCAGTATTTT. Its translation is CATSRDRLAGRTDTQYF. The V and J genes are TRBV15 and TRBJ2-3; 9 bases agree with TRBD2. J gave up 3 bases and V 0 bases, and 7 bases lay outside the gene matches. From germline, CDR1 is LNHNV and CDR2 YYDKDF (reference sequence). CDR3 size: 17 residues. The full variable domain, with the rest looked up from reference TRBV15 and TRBJ2-3, is DAMVIQNPRYQVTQFGKPVTLSCSQTLNHNVMYWYQQKSSQAPKLLFHYYDKDFNNEADTPDNFQSRRPNTSFCFLDIRSPGLGDTAMYLCATSRDRLAGRTDTQYFGPGTRLTVL.

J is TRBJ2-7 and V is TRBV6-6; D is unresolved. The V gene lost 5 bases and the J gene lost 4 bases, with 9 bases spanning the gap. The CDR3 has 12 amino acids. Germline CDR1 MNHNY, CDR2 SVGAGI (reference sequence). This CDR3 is CASSNVAYEQYF. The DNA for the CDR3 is TGTGCCAGCAGTAACGTTGCATACGAGCAGTACTTC.

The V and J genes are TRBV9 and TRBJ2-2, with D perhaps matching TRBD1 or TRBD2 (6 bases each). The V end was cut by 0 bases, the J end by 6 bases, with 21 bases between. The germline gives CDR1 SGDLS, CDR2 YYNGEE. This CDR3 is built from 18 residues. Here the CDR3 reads CASSVDWGADFNPGELFF. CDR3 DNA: TGTGCCAGCAGCGTAGATTGGGGGGCGGATTTTAATCCCGGGGAGCTGTTTTTT.

The CDR3: CASKGVRKAGELFF. CDR3 bases: TGTGCCAGCAAAGGAGTCCGCAAGGCCGGGGAGCTGTTTTTT. The rearrangement uses TRBV2 and TRBJ2-2; D gene unclear. The ends were cut back, 7 bases at V and 6 bases at J, with 15 bases in the middle. Looked up from germline, CDR1 is SNHLY and CDR2 is FYNNEI. This CDR3 spans 14 amino acids. Full variable domain (missing parts from reference TRBV2 and TRBJ2-2): EPEVTQTPSHQVTQMGQEVILRCVPISNHLYFYWYRQILGQKVEFLVSFYNNEISEKSEIFDDQFSVERPDGSNFTLKIRSTKLEDSAMYFCASKGVRKAGELFFGEGSRLTVL.

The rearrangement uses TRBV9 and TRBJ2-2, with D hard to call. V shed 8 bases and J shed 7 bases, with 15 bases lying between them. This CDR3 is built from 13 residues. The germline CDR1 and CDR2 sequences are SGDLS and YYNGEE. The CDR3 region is CASRPGWGGELFF. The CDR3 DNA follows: TGTGCCAGTAGACCCGGGTGGGGCGGGGAGCTGTTTTTT. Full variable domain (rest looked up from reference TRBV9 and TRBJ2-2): DSGVTQTPKHLITATGQRVTLRCSPRSGDLSVYWYQQSLDQGLQFLIQYYNGEERAKGNILERFSAQQFPDLHSELNLSSLELGDSALYFCASRPGWGGELFFGEGSRLTVL.

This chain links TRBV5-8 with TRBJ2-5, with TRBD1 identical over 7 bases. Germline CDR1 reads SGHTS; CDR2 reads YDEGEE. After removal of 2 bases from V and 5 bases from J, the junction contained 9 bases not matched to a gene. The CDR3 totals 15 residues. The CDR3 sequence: CASSFTGDSPETQYF. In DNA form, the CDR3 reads TGTGCCAGCAGCTTTACCGGGGACAGCCCTGAGACCCAGTACTTC.

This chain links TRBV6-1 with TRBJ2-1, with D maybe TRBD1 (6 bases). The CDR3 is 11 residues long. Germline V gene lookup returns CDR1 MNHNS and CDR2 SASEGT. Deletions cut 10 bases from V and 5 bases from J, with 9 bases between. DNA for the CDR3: TGTGCCACCAGGGACAACAATGAGCAGTTCTTC. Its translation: CATRDNNEQFF.

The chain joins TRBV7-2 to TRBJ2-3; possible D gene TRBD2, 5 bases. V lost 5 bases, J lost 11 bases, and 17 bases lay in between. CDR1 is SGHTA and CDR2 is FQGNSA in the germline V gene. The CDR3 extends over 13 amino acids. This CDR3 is CASSIKSGPGQYF. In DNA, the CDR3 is TGTGCCAGCAGCATAAAAAGCGGCCCGGGGCAGTATTTT.

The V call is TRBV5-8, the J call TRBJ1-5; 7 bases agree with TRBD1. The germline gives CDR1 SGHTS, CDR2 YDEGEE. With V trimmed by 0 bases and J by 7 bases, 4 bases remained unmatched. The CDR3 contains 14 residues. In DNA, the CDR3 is TGTGCCAGCAGCTTGGGGCAGGGGGAGCAGCCCCAGCATTTT. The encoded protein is CASSLGQGEQPQHF.

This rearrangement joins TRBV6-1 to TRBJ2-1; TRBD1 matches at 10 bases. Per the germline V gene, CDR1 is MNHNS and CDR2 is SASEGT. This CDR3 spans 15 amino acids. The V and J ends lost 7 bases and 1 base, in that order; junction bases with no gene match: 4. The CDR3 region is CASTRQGASYNEQFF. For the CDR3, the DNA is TGTGCCAGCACTCGACAGGGGGCTTCCTACAATGAGCAGTTCTTC.

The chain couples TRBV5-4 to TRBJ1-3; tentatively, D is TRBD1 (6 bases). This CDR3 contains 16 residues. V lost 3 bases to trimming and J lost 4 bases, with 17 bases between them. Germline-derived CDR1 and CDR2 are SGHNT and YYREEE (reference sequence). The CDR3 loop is CASSSKTQGYGNTIYF. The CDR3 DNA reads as TGTGCCAGCAGCTCAAAAACACAGGGTTACGGAAACACCATATATTTT.

In nucleotides, the CDR3 is TGTGCCAGCAGAACTACAGGGGGCGCGGGGGAGACCCAGTACTTC. This encodes CASRTTGGAGETQYF. The chain employs TRBV25-1 and TRBJ2-5, with 9 bases fitting TRBD1. V shed 6 bases, J shed 5 bases, and the junction held 10 bases outside the gene matches. Germline CDR1 MGHDK, CDR2 SYGVNS. The CDR3 extends over 15 amino acids.

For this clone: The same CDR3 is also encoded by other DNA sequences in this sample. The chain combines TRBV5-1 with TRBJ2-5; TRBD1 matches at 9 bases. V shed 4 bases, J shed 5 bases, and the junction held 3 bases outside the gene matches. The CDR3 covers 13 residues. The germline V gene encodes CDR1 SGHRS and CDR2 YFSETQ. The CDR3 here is CASSPGQGETQYF. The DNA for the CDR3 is TGCGCCAGCAGCCCAGGACAGGGGGAGACCCAGTACTTC.

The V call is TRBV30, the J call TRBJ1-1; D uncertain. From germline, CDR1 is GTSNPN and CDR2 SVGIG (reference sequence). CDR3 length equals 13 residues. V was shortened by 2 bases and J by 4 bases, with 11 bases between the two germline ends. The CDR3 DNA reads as TGTGCCTGGAGTCCCCAGTTGGGCACTGAAGCTTTCTTT. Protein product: CAWSPQLGTEAFF.

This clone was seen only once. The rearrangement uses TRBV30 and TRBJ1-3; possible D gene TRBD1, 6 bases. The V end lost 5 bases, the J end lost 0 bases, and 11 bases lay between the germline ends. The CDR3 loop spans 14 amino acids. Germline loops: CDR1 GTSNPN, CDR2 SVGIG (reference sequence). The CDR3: CAWATGYSGNTIYF. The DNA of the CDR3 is TGTGCCTGGGCTACAGGGTACTCTGGAAACACCATATATTTT.